The sequence of this T cell receptor beta chain was determined in a study of cytomegalovirus exposure and HLA in healthy donors. TCRdb's table, derived via immunoSEQ multiplex PCR, lists solely in-frame clones and lacks some. The data contain 90,000 to 100,000 clones, over 75% of them singletons. The V and J ends lost 2 bases and 8 bases respectively, with 12 bases between them. The CDR3 runs 13 residues. The germline V gene encodes CDR1 SGHAT and CDR2 FQNNGV. Sequencing used PBMCs. V is TRBV11-2 and J is TRBJ1-1; tentatively, D is TRBD1 (6 bases). This TCR came from a man aged 18-30 years in good health and CMV-seropositive. This CDR3 reads CASSLIRDREAFF. The CDR3 coding sequence is TGTGCCAGCAGCTTAATTCGAGACAGGGAAGCTTTCTTT.